Below are 27 T cell receptor beta chains sequenced from a single sample in a study of T cells after yellow fever vaccination. TCRdb fed the 5' RACE reads into MiXCR, producing one record per CDR3 protein. The data hold approximately 550,000 distinct CDR3 sequences, with roughly 14% observed a single time. The starting material was PBMCs, obtained on the day of the yellow fever booster vaccination. The receptors originated from a man aged 25 to 45 who received the YFV17D yellow fever vaccine.

The DNA for the CDR3 is TGTGCCAGCAGCCAATTCCACGGACTAGCGGGAGTCAAAGATACGCAGTATTTT. It yields the protein CASSQFHGLAGVKDTQYF. The chain links TRBV14 to TRBJ2-3; 13 bases match TRBD2. V was clipped by 2 bases and J by 5 bases; unmatched bases: 10. The CDR3 sequence is 18 residues long. Germline lookup yields CDR1 SGHDN and CDR2 FVKESK.

This rearrangement joins TRBV7-7 to TRBJ2-3; 8 nucleotides align to TRBD2. The junction had 7 bases not matched to a gene; V was cut back by 1 base and J by 4 bases. The CDR3 covers 16 residues. CDR1 SSHAT and CDR2 FNYEAQ come from the germline V gene (reference sequence). CDR3 nucleotide sequence: TGTGCCAGCAGCTTAGGAACGGGAGGGCCGTCAGATACGCAGTATTTT. This encodes CASSLGTGGPSDTQYF.

Here the CDR3 DNA reads TGTGCCAGCAGTCCGGGACAGGGCCACCCAAGGTCTGGAAACACCATATATTTT. It is translated as CASSPGQGHPRSGNTIYF. The gene calls are TRBV6-1 and TRBJ1-3, with 9 bases that match TRBD1. CDR1 is MNHNS and CDR2 is SASEGT in the germline V gene. This CDR3 has 18 amino acids. V lost 5 bases to trimming and J lost 1 base; unmatched junction nucleotides: 12.

This clonotype was seen only a few times. The chain couples TRBV7-2 to TRBJ1-1, with D uncertain. The germline V gene has CDR1 SGHTA and CDR2 FQGNSA. V was clipped by 1 base and J by 2 bases, with 11 bases between them. The CDR3 length is 15 residues. The DNA of the CDR3 is TGTGCCAGCAGCTTAGGGGTAGGGATCAACACTGAAGCTTTCTTT. Amino acid sequence: CASSLGVGINTEAFF.

This chain joins TRBV11-2 and TRBJ2-3; 12 positions match TRBD2. The junction had 8 bases not matched to a gene; V was cut back by 3 bases and J by 1 base. The length of the CDR3 is 18 residues. Germline V gives CDR1 SGHAT, CDR2 FQNNGV. The DNA for the CDR3 is TGTGCCAGCAGCTTTCTAGCGGGAGGGCCGGCGGGCACAGATACGCAGTATTTT. The encoded protein is CASSFLAGGPAGTDTQYF.

The gene calls are TRBV20-1 and TRBJ2-3, with a weak D call TRBD2 (6 bases). Trimming took 6 bases from V and 0 from J, leaving 16 bases between them. Germline V gives CDR1 DFQATT, CDR2 SNEGSKA (reference sequence). This CDR3 comprises 15 residues. CDR3 bases: TGCAGTGCGTTTATAGCGGCAATTAGCACAGATACGCAGTATTTT. Amino acids: CSAFIAAISTDTQYF.

V usage is TRBV5-1 and J usage is TRBJ2-1; TRBD1 or TRBD2 may be the D gene (6 bases each). With 0 bases removed from V and 12 bases from J, the gap between germline ends came to 13 bases. This CDR3 contains 13 residues. Germline CDR1 and CDR2: SGHRS and YFSETQ. CDR3 DNA sequence: TGCGCCAGCAGCTTGGAGGAGGAGGGGGGGCAGTTCTTC. Amino acids: CASSLEEEGGQFF.

The table lists this clonotype with a few counts. The rearrangement links TRBV6-1 to TRBJ1-1; 8 bases are a match to TRBD1. V lost 7 bases to trimming and J lost 3 bases; unmatched junction nucleotides: 7. Germline CDR1 reads MNHNS; CDR2 reads SASEGT. The CDR3 has 14 residues. The CDR3 here is CASTGQGVYTEAFF. The DNA for the CDR3 is TGTGCCAGCACTGGACAGGGTGTGTACACTGAAGCTTTCTTT.

This clonotype has only a few counts. The gene calls are TRBV14 and TRBJ2-7; 9 bases align to TRBD1. Trimming took 4 bases from V and 6 from J; bases not matched to a gene: 7. There are 14 residues in the CDR3. In germline, CDR1 is SGHDN, CDR2 FVKESK. The CDR3: CASSLGQGFSEQYF. As DNA, the CDR3 is TGTGCCAGCAGCCTGGGACAGGGTTTCAGCGAGCAGTACTTC.

The table lists this clonotype with a few counts. The rearrangement joins TRBV12-3 or TRBV12-4 to TRBJ2-1; 12 bases map to TRBD1. The CDR3 is 16 residues long. The V and J ends lost 7 bases and 6 bases, in that order; junction bases with no gene match: 10. In DNA form, the CDR3 reads TGTGCCAGCAAAACAACGGGACAGGGGGCTTTCAATGAGCAGTTCTTC. Residues: CASKTTGQGAFNEQFF.

This clonotype has a handful of counts. The DNA of the CDR3 is TGCAGTGCTAGGGATATAGGGGGCTTGGAGACCCAGTACTTC. This sequence encodes CSARDIGGLETQYF. V and J are TRBV20-1 and TRBJ2-5, with 7 bases lining up with TRBD1. The CDR3 covers 14 residues. CDR1 and CDR2 (germline): DFQATT, SNEGSKA (reference sequence). The J segment lost 5 bases and the V segment lost 3 bases, leaving 9 bases of the junction unmatched.

There are a few counts of this clonotype. The chain links TRBV11-2 to TRBJ2-7; 13 positions agree with TRBD2. V trimming: 5 bases; J trimming: 5 bases; junction bases outside the gene matches: 6. CDR3 size: 15 residues. Per germline, CDR1 SGHAT and CDR2 FQNNGV. DNA of the CDR3: TGTGCCAGCAGCACTGGACTAGCGGGAGATGACGAGCAGTACTTC. It specifies CASSTGLAGDDEQYF. Looking up the rest from reference TRBV11-2 and TRBJ2-7 gives the full variable domain: EAGVAQSPRYKIIEKRQSVAFWCNPISGHATLYWYQQILGQGPKLLIQFQNNGVVDDSQLPKDRFSAERLKGVDSTLKIQPAKLEDSAVYLCASSTGLAGDDEQYFGPGTRLTVT.

This chain uses TRBV18 with TRBJ2-1; the match to TRBD2 covers 12 bases. Germline loops: CDR1 KGHSH, CDR2 LQKENI. J lost 4 bases, V lost 3 bases, and 7 bases had no gene match. The CDR3 totals 17 residues. The CDR3 nucleotides read TGTGCCAGCTCACCCCCCACTAGCGGGAGGTCTTACAATGAGCAGTTCTTC. Translating it yields CASSPPTSGRSYNEQFF.

The chain links TRBV9 to TRBJ2-3; no clear D. V was shortened by 0 bases and J by 0 bases, with 5 bases between the two germline ends. Germline V gives CDR1 SGDLS, CDR2 YYNGEE. This CDR3 is built from 14 residues. The CDR3 reads CASSVGSSTDTQYF. Here the CDR3 DNA reads TGTGCCAGCAGCGTAGGGTCTAGCACAGATACGCAGTATTTT.

Regarding this clonotype: Its ends do not fully match the called genes, so a read error is possible. The rearrangement links TRBV7-7 to TRBJ2-1; D unclear. The CDR3 covers 13 residues. CDR1 and CDR2 (germline): SSHAT, FNYEAQ (reference sequence). CDR3 region: CASSLGWANEQFF. CDR3 sequence (DNA): TGTGCTAGCAGCTTAGGTTGGGCCAATGAGCAGTTCTTC.

This clonotype was counted only a few times. The CDR3 bases are TGCGCCAGCGTTAGAGGACAGAGCACAGATACGCAGTATTTT. It encodes CASVRGQSTDTQYF. The V gene is TRBV5-1, the J gene TRBJ2-3, with D possibly matching TRBD1 (6 bases). The CDR3 covers 14 residues. CDR1 is SGHRS and CDR2 is YFSETQ in the germline V gene. Trimming removed 7 bases from V and 0 bases from J, with 12 bases in between. Supplemented by reference TRBV5-1 and TRBJ2-3, the full variable domain reads KAGVTQTPRYLIKTRGQQVTLSCSPISGHRSVSWYQQTPGQGLQFLFEYFSETQRNKGNFPGRFSGRQFSNSRSEMNVSTLELGDSALYLCASVRGQSTDTQYFGPGTRLTVL.

This clonotype was found a few times. V gene TRBV5-6 combines with J gene TRBJ1-5; D remains unclear. Germline V gives CDR1 SGHDT, CDR2 YYEEEE. V shed 5 bases and J shed 4 bases, with 7 bases lying between them. This CDR3 comprises 12 residues. The CDR3 loop reads CASSRQNQPQHF. CDR3 sequence (DNA): TGTGCCAGCAGTAGACAAAATCAGCCCCAGCATTTT.

The sample holds a few counts of this clonotype. This sequence joins TRBV18 and TRBJ2-7; no clear D. V lost 0 bases and J 3 bases, leaving 9 bases between the germline ends. This CDR3 is 14 amino acids long. Germline CDR1 and CDR2: KGHSH and LQKENI. The CDR3 nucleotides read TGTGCCAGCTCACCACCTAAGAGGAACTACGAGCAGTACTTC. It specifies CASSPPKRNYEQYF.

Many counts were recorded for this clonotype. This rearrangement joins TRBV7-3 to TRBJ2-1, with 11 nucleotides matching TRBD1. The trim removed 5 bases at V and 0 bases at J, leaving 15 bases unmatched. CDR1 and CDR2 (germline): SGHTA, FQGTGA. The CDR3 is 20 residues long. CDR3 in DNA: TGTGCCAGCAGCCCTTATGGGGACAGGGGGGACTTAAGCTCCTACAATGAGCAGTTCTTC. Protein: CASSPYGDRGDLSSYNEQFF.

The J gene is TRBJ1-2, the V gene TRBV5-1; 9 bases align to TRBD1. Trimming took 4 bases from V and 6 from J; bases not matched to a gene: 7. This CDR3 is 14 amino acids long. The V gene's germline CDR1 is SGHRS and CDR2 YFSETQ. The CDR3 nucleotides read TGCGCCAGCAGCCCCGGGACAGGGTTTGATGGCTACACCTTC. Its protein is CASSPGTGFDGYTF.

This clonotype appeared many times. The gene calls are TRBV7-6 and TRBJ2-3; weak D call: TRBD2 (6 bases). The CDR3 has 15 residues. Trimming pared 5 bases from V and 4 bases from J, leaving 16 bases between. From germline, CDR1 is SGHVS and CDR2 FNYEAQ. The CDR3 DNA is TGTGCCAGCAGCGGGGACTGGCTTGGGGCAGATACGCAGTATTTT. Translating gives CASSGDWLGADTQYF.

The V and J genes are TRBV5-1 and TRBJ2-7; TRBD1 aligns across 10 bases. The J segment lost 1 base and the V segment lost 3 bases, leaving 7 bases of the junction unmatched. Germline V gene lookup returns CDR1 SGHRS and CDR2 YFSETQ. The CDR3 totals 16 residues. In nucleotides, the CDR3 is TGCGCCAGCAGCTCGGACAGGGGGAGCGCATCCTACGAGCAGTACTTC. Amino acid sequence: CASSSDRGSASYEQYF.

In this sample, this clonotype turned up a few times. In nucleotides, the CDR3 is TGTGCCACCAGCAGACATCCGGGACGGACCGCTAACTATGGCTACACCTTC. Translated, it gives CATSRHPGRTANYGYTF. This chain links TRBV15 with TRBJ1-2; the D gene is possibly TRBD1 (5 bases). The CDR3 runs 17 residues. Germline CDR1 reads LNHNV; CDR2 reads YYDKDF (reference sequence). V was cut by 2 bases and J by 0 bases, with 16 bases left in between.

This clonotype was found many times. J is TRBJ2-5 and V is TRBV7-9, with D unresolved. Trimming pared 4 bases from V and 4 bases from J, leaving 10 bases between. This CDR3 comprises 13 residues. The germline V gene has CDR1 SEHNR and CDR2 FQNEAQ (reference sequence). In nucleotides, the CDR3 is TGTGCCAGCAGCTACTTTGATCTAGAGACCCAGTACTTC. It codes for CASSYFDLETQYF.

The gene calls are TRBV5-6 and TRBJ1-5; possibly TRBD1 for D (6 bases). The CDR3 is made up of 16 amino acids. V was trimmed by 5 bases and J by 3 bases, leaving 18 bases between them. The V gene's germline CDR1 is SGHDT and CDR2 YYEEEE. The CDR3 sequence: CASSRTLTGPNQPQHF. The CDR3 nucleotides are TGTGCCAGCAGTCGCACCTTAACAGGGCCCAATCAGCCCCAGCATTTT.

J is TRBJ2-7 and V is TRBV7-2; 10 nucleotides line up with TRBD2. V lost 5 bases to trimming and J lost 5 bases; unmatched junction nucleotides: 9. The CDR3 is 15 residues long. The V gene's germline CDR1 is SGHTA and CDR2 FQGNSA. CDR3 sequence: CASSRGLAGVHEQYF. CDR3 DNA sequence: TGTGCCAGCAGCCGTGGCCTAGCGGGAGTACACGAGCAGTACTTC.

The V call is TRBV6-1, the J call TRBJ2-1; 7 positions agree with TRBD1. Unmatched junction bases numbered 11, after V lost 6 bases and J lost 6 bases. Germline CDR1 reads MNHNS; CDR2 reads SASEGT. This CDR3 has 15 amino acids. For the CDR3, the DNA is TGTGCCAGCAGGCCGGGGACAGAAGTCCCCAATGAGCAGTTCTTC. Encoded protein: CASRPGTEVPNEQFF.